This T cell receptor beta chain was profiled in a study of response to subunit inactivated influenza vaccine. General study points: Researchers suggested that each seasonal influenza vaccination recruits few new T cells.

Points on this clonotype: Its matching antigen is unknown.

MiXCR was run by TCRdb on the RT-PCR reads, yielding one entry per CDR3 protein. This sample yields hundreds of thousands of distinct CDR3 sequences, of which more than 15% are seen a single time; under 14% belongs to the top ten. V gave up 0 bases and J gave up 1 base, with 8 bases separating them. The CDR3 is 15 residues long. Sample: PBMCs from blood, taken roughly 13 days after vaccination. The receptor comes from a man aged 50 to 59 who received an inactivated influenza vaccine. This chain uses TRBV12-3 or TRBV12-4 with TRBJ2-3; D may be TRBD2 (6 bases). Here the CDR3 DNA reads TGTGCCAGCAGTTTAGCGGGGGAGGGCACAGATACGCAGTATTTT. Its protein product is CASSLAGEGTDTQYF.